This T cell receptor beta chain comes out of a study of OX40 agonist ivuxolimab in advanced cancers. Study context: Of mixed ages from about 23 to 79 and averaging 60 years, the group was 65% to 85% male.

Sequencing was performed with immunoSEQ multiplex PCR; in TCRdb, only in-frame clones are kept and a portion is missing. The table has some 77,000 clones, roughly 84% seen once. Study-level findings and limits: CD8+ T cells were the subset that, on average, had more expanded clones than CD4+.

As to this clone: Its matching antigen is unknown.

With 4 bases clipped from V and 0 bases from J, the junction kept 16 bases outside the gene matches. Germline CDR1 reads SGHRS; CDR2 reads YFSETQ. This CDR3 spans 19 amino acids. The TCR sequence derives from an adult with an advanced solid tumor such as melanoma, head and neck, liver or kidney cancer. The V gene is TRBV5-1, the J gene TRBJ1-3; 7 nucleotides match TRBD1. Here the sequenced sample was CD4+ or CD8+ T cells sorted from blood, taken in a trial of the OX40 agonist ivuxolimab. The CDR3 loop reads CASSLRDSATKTSGNTIYF. The CDR3, as DNA: TGCGCCAGCAGCCTCCGGGACAGCGCAACTAAAACCTCTGGAAACACCATATATTTT.